The rows below give T cell receptor beta chains drawn from one sample of a study of blood T cells in healthy people across ages. TCRdb called the 5' RACE reads again in MiXCR, with one record for every CDR3 protein. The sample carries approximately 1.5 million distinct CDR3 sequences, less than 45% recorded once. The sample was blood. All receptors derive from a woman between 18 and 29 years old in good health. CDR3s include the opening cysteine and the closing phenylalanine or tryptophan. D genes are given only for firm matches. Clone sizes are given selectively: once, few, many, or a class where the clone is expanded.

clone size: NA; D gene: TRBD1; J gene: TRBJ2-1; V gene: TRBV27; CDR3 DNA: TGTGCCAGCAGTTTAATACTGCACAGGGGGTCCTACAATGAGCAGTTCTTC; CDR3 protein: CASSLILHRGSYNEQFF
clone size: NA; D gene: NA; J gene: TRBJ2-5; V gene: TRBV7-3; CDR3 DNA: TGTGCCAGCAGCTTAATTACGGGAGCTGGCAATGAGCAGTACTTC; CDR3 protein: CASSLITGAGNEQYF
clone size: many; D gene: NA; J gene: TRBJ2-5; V gene: TRBV11-2; CDR3 DNA: TGTGCCAGCAGTTTTGGTGGGACCCAGTACTTC; CDR3 protein: CASSFGGTQYF
clone size: NA; D gene: NA; J gene: TRBJ1-2; V gene: TRBV7-2; CDR3 DNA: TGTGCCAGCAACCCGACAGGACACTATGGCTACACCTTC; CDR3 protein: CASNPTGHYGYTF
clone size: NA; D gene: NA; J gene: TRBJ2-3; V gene: TRBV20-1; CDR3 DNA: TGCAGTGCTAGAGGCGGGACTGGGGATACGCAGTATTTT; CDR3 protein: CSARGGTGDTQYF
clone size: few; D gene: NA; J gene: TRBJ1-2; V gene: TRBV9; CDR3 DNA: TGTGCCAGCAGCGTAGTGGATAGGGGCAGGGTCTATGGCTACACCTTC; CDR3 protein: CASSVVDRGRVYGYTF
clone size: NA; D gene: TRBD2; J gene: TRBJ2-7; V gene: TRBV4-3; CDR3 DNA: TGCGCCAGCAGCCAAATGCGGGGGATGACCTACAATGAGCAGTACTTC; CDR3 protein: CASSQMRGMTYNEQYF
clone size: few; D gene: NA; J gene: TRBJ2-3; V gene: TRBV7-8; CDR3 DNA: TGTGCCAGTCTCACCCAGCCCACAGATACGCAGTATTTT; CDR3 protein: CASLTQPTDTQYF
clone size: NA; D gene: NA; J gene: TRBJ2-1; V gene: TRBV29-1; CDR3 DNA: TGCAGCGTTGGGACTACTGGCAATGAGCAGTTCTTC; CDR3 protein: CSVGTTGNEQFF
clone size: NA; D gene: NA; J gene: TRBJ1-5; V gene: TRBV20-1; CDR3 DNA: TGCAGTGCTAGCCCCCCAAGGGGACCCTATAGCAATCAGCCCCAGCATTTT; CDR3 protein: CSASPPRGPYSNQPQHF
clone size: NA; D gene: NA; J gene: TRBJ1-6; V gene: TRBV25-1; CDR3 DNA: TGTGCCAGCAGTGATTGGGTTTCACCCCTCCACTTT; CDR3 protein: CASSDWVSPLHF
clone size: NA; D gene: NA; J gene: TRBJ2-3; V gene: TRBV20-1; CDR3 DNA: TGCAGTGCTAGAGACAGCACAGGGAGTCCGACAGATACGCAGTATTTT; CDR3 protein: CSARDSTGSPTDTQYF
clone size: NA; D gene: NA; J gene: TRBJ2-7; V gene: TRBV12-3/TRBV12-4; CDR3 DNA: TGTGCCAGCTCCACCCGTGGCTTACGAGGCGATGAGCAGTACTTC; CDR3 protein: CASSTRGLRGDEQYF
clone size: NA; D gene: NA; J gene: TRBJ2-1; V gene: TRBV7-9; CDR3 DNA: TGTGCCAGCAGCTTAGGAGTATCCAGGGCTTATGAGCAGTTCTTC; CDR3 protein: CASSLGVSRAYEQFF
clone size: many; D gene: NA; J gene: TRBJ1-2; V gene: TRBV6-5; CDR3 DNA: TGTGCCAGCAGTTATCGGGGCCACGGCTATGGCTACACCTTC; CDR3 protein: CASSYRGHGYGYTF
clone size: NA; D gene: NA; J gene: TRBJ2-7; V gene: TRBV25-1; CDR3 DNA: TGTGCCAGCAGCGGAGTAGTAGCCAACTCCTACGAGCAGTACTTC; CDR3 protein: CASSGVVANSYEQYF
clone size: NA; D gene: TRBD2; J gene: TRBJ2-1; V gene: TRBV10-3; CDR3 DNA: TGTGCCATCCGTGAGGGCTCGACTAGCGTCGGGGAGACCCAGTTCTTC; CDR3 protein: CAIREGSTSVGETQFF
clone size: NA; D gene: NA; J gene: TRBJ2-7; V gene: TRBV28; CDR3 DNA: TGTGCCAGCAGGATATCGTCAGGAAGGGACGAGCAGTACTTC; CDR3 protein: CASRISSGRDEQYF
clone size: NA; D gene: NA; J gene: TRBJ1-2; V gene: TRBV5-5; CDR3 DNA: TGTGCCAGCAGCGAACTAGCCGGGACCAACTATGGCTACACCTTC; CDR3 protein: CASSELAGTNYGYTF
clone size: NA; D gene: TRBD2; J gene: TRBJ2-5; V gene: TRBV3-1; CDR3 DNA: TGTGCCAGCGCCTTAGCGGGAGGGCCTCGAGAGACCCAGTACTTC; CDR3 protein: CASALAGGPRETQYF
clone size: NA; D gene: TRBD1; J gene: TRBJ2-7; V gene: TRBV15; CDR3 DNA: TGTGCCACCAGCACATATACAGGGGTGCACGAGCAGTACTTC; CDR3 protein: CATSTYTGVHEQYF
clone size: NA; D gene: NA; J gene: TRBJ1-2; V gene: TRBV20-1; CDR3 DNA: TGCAGTGCTAGCGCGGGGCTGGACTATGGCTACACCTTC; CDR3 protein: CSASAGLDYGYTF
clone size: NA; D gene: NA; J gene: TRBJ2-7; V gene: TRBV2; CDR3 DNA: TGTGCCAGCAGTGAAAGTCCCTACGAGCAGTACTTC; CDR3 protein: CASSESPYEQYF
clone size: NA; D gene: NA; J gene: TRBJ2-1; V gene: TRBV9; CDR3 DNA: TGTGCCAGCAGCGTAGGGGGGGTGGGATCCCAACAGTTCTTC; CDR3 protein: CASSVGGVGSQQFF
clone size: NA; D gene: NA; J gene: TRBJ2-1; V gene: TRBV7-9; CDR3 DNA: TGTGCCAGCAGCCGTCAAGACCATTACAATGAGCAGTTCTTC; CDR3 protein: CASSRQDHYNEQFF
clone size: NA; D gene: NA; J gene: TRBJ2-2; V gene: TRBV27; CDR3 DNA: TGTGCCAGCAGTCTGAGGGAGACCGGGGAGCTGTTTTTT; CDR3 protein: CASSLRETGELFF
clone size: NA; D gene: NA; J gene: TRBJ2-7; V gene: TRBV7-2; CDR3 DNA: TGTGCCAGCAGCGACGGGACTTTCGGCGAGCAGTACTTC; CDR3 protein: CASSDGTFGEQYF
clone size: NA; D gene: TRBD2; J gene: TRBJ2-5; V gene: TRBV12-3/TRBV12-4; CDR3 DNA: TGTGCCAGCAGTTTAGCGCTACTAGCGGGAGGGCTGTACTTC; CDR3 protein: CASSLALLAGGLYF
clone size: few; D gene: TRBD2; J gene: TRBJ2-7; V gene: TRBV7-2; CDR3 DNA: TGTGCCAGCAGCTTGACTAGCGGGGGGAATTCCTACGAGCAGTACTTC; CDR3 protein: CASSLTSGGNSYEQYF
clone size: few; D gene: NA; J gene: TRBJ2-7; V gene: TRBV12-3/TRBV12-4; CDR3 DNA: TGTGCCAGCAGTTTATATGGGGGGAAGGATTACGAGCAGTACTTC; CDR3 protein: CASSLYGGKDYEQYF
clone size: NA; D gene: TRBD2; J gene: TRBJ2-5; V gene: TRBV11-2; CDR3 DNA: TGTGCCAGCAGCTTAGATCCTGGACTAGCGGGTTTATGGGTTCAAGAGACCCAGTACTTC; CDR3 protein: CASSLDPGLAGLWVQETQYF
clone size: NA; D gene: NA; J gene: TRBJ1-1; V gene: TRBV2; CDR3 DNA: TGTGCCAGCAGTGATCGAGGGGAGAACACTGAAGCTTTCTTT; CDR3 protein: CASSDRGENTEAFF
clone size: few; D gene: NA; J gene: TRBJ2-7; V gene: TRBV28; CDR3 DNA: TGTGCCAGCAGTACCGGGGCATCCTACGAGCAGTACTTC; CDR3 protein: CASSTGASYEQYF
clone size: few; D gene: TRBD2; J gene: TRBJ2-3; V gene: TRBV24-1; CDR3 DNA: TGTGCCACCAGTGAAAATAGCGGGAGGGATACGCAGTATTTT; CDR3 protein: CATSENSGRDTQYF
clone size: many; D gene: TRBD1; J gene: TRBJ1-2; V gene: TRBV12-3/TRBV12-4; CDR3 DNA: TGTGCCAGCAGCCCCGGGACAGGGGCTAACTATGGCTACACCTTC; CDR3 protein: CASSPGTGANYGYTF
clone size: NA; D gene: NA; J gene: TRBJ2-1; V gene: TRBV10-3; CDR3 DNA: TGTGCCATCAGCTCCCAGGGCAATGAGCAGTTCTTC; CDR3 protein: CAISSQGNEQFF
clone size: NA; D gene: NA; J gene: TRBJ2-3; V gene: TRBV5-6; CDR3 DNA: TGTGCCAGCAGCTTTTATGGCAGGACGCAGTATTTT; CDR3 protein: CASSFYGRTQYF
clone size: NA; D gene: NA; J gene: TRBJ2-1; V gene: TRBV20-1; CDR3 DNA: TGCAGTGCATCCATCCCAAGGCAGGTTAACAATGAGCAGTTCTTC; CDR3 protein: CSASIPRQVNNEQFF
clone size: few; D gene: NA; J gene: TRBJ2-1; V gene: TRBV7-2; CDR3 DNA: TGTGCCAGCAGCGGCGGGACCAGGAATAATGAGCAGTTCTTC; CDR3 protein: CASSGGTRNNEQFF
clone size: NA; D gene: NA; J gene: TRBJ1-5; V gene: TRBV6-5; CDR3 DNA: TGTGCCAGCAGTTCCGACAGACTACACAATCAGCCCCAGCATTTT; CDR3 protein: CASSSDRLHNQPQHF
clone size: NA; D gene: NA; J gene: TRBJ1-1; V gene: TRBV5-1; CDR3 DNA: TGCGCCAGCAGCTGGTGGGGGGACACTGAAGCTTTCTTT; CDR3 protein: CASSWWGDTEAFF
clone size: NA; D gene: NA; J gene: TRBJ1-1; V gene: TRBV27; CDR3 DNA: TGTGCCAGCAGAGACCCGGCCTCTGAAGCTTTCTTT; CDR3 protein: CASRDPASEAFF
clone size: NA; D gene: TRBD2; J gene: TRBJ2-7; V gene: TRBV20-1; CDR3 DNA: TGCAGTGCTAGTATAGCGGGAGAAGAGTACAATGAGCAGTACTTC; CDR3 protein: CSASIAGEEYNEQYF
clone size: NA; D gene: NA; J gene: TRBJ2-7; V gene: TRBV11-2; CDR3 DNA: TGTGCCAGCAGCCCTACTCGGACGAGCTCCTACAATGAGCAGTACTTC; CDR3 protein: CASSPTRTSSYNEQYF
clone size: NA; D gene: TRBD1; J gene: TRBJ2-3; V gene: TRBV20-1; CDR3 DNA: TGCAGTGCTAGGAGGCTAGCCCGGCCAGGGGGAACGCAGTATTTT; CDR3 protein: CSARRLARPGGTQYF